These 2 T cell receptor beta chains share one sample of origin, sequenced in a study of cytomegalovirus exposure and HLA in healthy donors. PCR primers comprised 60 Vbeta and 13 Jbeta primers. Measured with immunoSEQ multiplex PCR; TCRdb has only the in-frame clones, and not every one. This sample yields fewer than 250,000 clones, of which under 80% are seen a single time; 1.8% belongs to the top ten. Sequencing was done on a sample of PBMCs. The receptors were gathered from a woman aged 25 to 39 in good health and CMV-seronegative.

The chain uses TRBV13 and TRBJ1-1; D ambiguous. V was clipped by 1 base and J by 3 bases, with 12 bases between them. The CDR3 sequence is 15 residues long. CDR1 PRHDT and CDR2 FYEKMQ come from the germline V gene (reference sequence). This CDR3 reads CASSLEGLGDTEAFF. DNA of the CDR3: TGTGCCAGCAGCTTAGAGGGTCTCGGGGACACTGAAGCTTTCTTT.

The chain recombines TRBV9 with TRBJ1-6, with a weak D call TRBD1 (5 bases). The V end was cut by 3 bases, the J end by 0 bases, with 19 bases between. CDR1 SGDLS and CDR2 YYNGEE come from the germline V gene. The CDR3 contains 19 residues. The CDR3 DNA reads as TGTGCCAGCAGCGCCCCAGATGGGGCAATCAGCTCCTATAATTCACCCCTCCACTTT. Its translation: CASSAPDGAISSYNSPLHF.